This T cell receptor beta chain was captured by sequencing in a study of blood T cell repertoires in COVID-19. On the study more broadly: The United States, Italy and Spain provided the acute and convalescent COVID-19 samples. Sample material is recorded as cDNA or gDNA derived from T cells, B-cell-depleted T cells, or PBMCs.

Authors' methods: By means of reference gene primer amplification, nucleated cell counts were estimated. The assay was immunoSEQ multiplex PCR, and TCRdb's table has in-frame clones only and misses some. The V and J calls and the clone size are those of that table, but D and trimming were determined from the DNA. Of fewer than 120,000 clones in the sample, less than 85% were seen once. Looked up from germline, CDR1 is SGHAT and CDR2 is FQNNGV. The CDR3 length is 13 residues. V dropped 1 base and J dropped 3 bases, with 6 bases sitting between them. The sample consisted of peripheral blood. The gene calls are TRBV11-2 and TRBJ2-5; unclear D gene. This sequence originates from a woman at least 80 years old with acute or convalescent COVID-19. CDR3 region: CASSLAREETQYF. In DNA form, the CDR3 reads TGTGCCAGCAGCTTAGCAAGAGAAGAGACCCAGTACTTC.